This T cell receptor (beta chain) was sequenced for a study of T cell clones after liver transplantation. Findings of the study overall: Small, mixed patient groups and varying post-transplant times limit these conclusions. Graft donor-reactive T cells may have migrated into the graft rather than being deleted.

The data were produced by immunoSEQ multiplex PCR, yet TCRdb's version contains in-frame clones alone and is incomplete. The sample lists around 100,000 clones, 80% to 90% seen once, with approximately 3% in the top ten. Unstimulated PBMCs were sorted into CD3+CD4+ and CD3+CD8+ populations. Note on this clone: Its antigen remains unknown.

This receptor was identified in a human patient who received a liver transplant. These T cells may partly come from the graft donor. Sample: CD4+ T cells from blood, taken 47 months after liver transplant.

CDR3: CATSQGGAKNTIYF. DNA for the CDR3: TGTGCCACCAGCCAGGGAGGCGCTAAGAACACCATATATTTT. The chain recombines TRBV15 with TRBJ1-3, with a tentative D call TRBD1 (5 bases). The germline CDR1 and CDR2 sequences are LNHNV and YYDKDF (reference sequence). Trimming shortened V by 5 bases and J by 7 bases, and 15 bases separated the two germline ends. The CDR3 runs to 14 residues.